This T cell receptor beta chain was sequenced during a study of control samples from healthy donors and cancer patients (dated by TCRdb to 2018 to 2020). From the cysteine up to the phenylalanine, the CDR3 has a length of 13 residues. The DNA shown is the 39-base CDR3, in frame from base 1. The V and J ends are trimmed by 10 bases and 4 bases, leaving 16 bases between them. Sequences ENHRY (CDR1) and SYGVKD (CDR2) are obtained from the germline V gene. The library was obtained by the immunoSEQ multiplex PCR assay. Imported from immuneACCESS, the table was reduced by TCRdb to in-frame sequences with V and J called. These copies leave out some clones; in studies compared against another copy, an unresolved V gene accounts for under half, and the cause of the remainder is not known. The table for this sample lists 75,000 to 90,000 clones; about 91% of them were counted only once. 7.2% of the sample is held by the ten biggest clonotypes.

This clone occurred once. What this receptor recognizes is not known. Base qualities are not provided; no much larger clone lies one nucleotide away. The clonotype was recovered from a man aged 50 or older in good health. Sequencing was carried out using blood. The rearrangement combines TRBV10-3 with TRBJ1-1; 6 matching bases give a weak D call of TRBD1. The CDR3 protein is CASSRDKGTEAFF. The DNA reads as follows: TGTGCCAGTTCCCGGGACAAGGGCACTGAAGCTTTCTTT.